A single sample gave rise to the 9 T cell receptor beta chains below, sequenced in a study of shared clonotypes between healthy human individuals. Using immunoSEQ multiplex PCR, the repertoire was profiled, and TCRdb retains in-frame clones only, with some absent. This sample has roughly 650,000 clones, with around 97% found just once. Sequencing input: naive CD4+ T cells sorted from blood. Subset reported: CD45RA+ positively selected. Receptor source: a woman aged 25 to 45 in good health.

This rearrangement joins TRBV7-9 to TRBJ1-3; D perhaps matches TRBD1 (6 bases). V was trimmed by 1 base and J by 0 bases, leaving 13 bases between them. Germline CDR1 and CDR2: SEHNR and FQNEAQ (reference sequence). The CDR3 length is 17 residues. The CDR3 sequence: CASSLGVTGPSGNTIYF. CDR3 DNA: TGTGCCAGCAGCTTAGGAGTGACAGGACCCTCTGGAAACACCATATATTTT.

V usage is TRBV5-4 and J usage is TRBJ1-1; TRBD1 agrees at 10 bases. Germline values: CDR1 SGHNT, CDR2 YYREEE (reference sequence). V lost 4 bases and J lost 5; bases outside the gene matches: 5. This CDR3 is built from 14 residues. The CDR3 spells CASSPTGGWTEAFF. The CDR3 DNA follows: TGTGCCAGCAGCCCGACAGGGGGCTGGACTGAAGCTTTCTTT.

The chain has TRBV25-1 and TRBJ2-2; 7 nucleotides match TRBD1. Germline CDR1 and CDR2: MGHDK and SYGVNS. V dropped 4 bases and J dropped 1; count of bases not matched to a gene: 0. The CDR3 consists of 14 residues. The CDR3, as DNA: TGTGCCAGCAGTGGGACAGGGAACACCGGGGAGCTGTTTTTT. It specifies CASSGTGNTGELFF.

The CDR3 bases are TGTGCCAGCAGGGGGGCGGTGGACACTGAAGCTTTCTTT. It yields the protein CASRGAVDTEAFF. The chain recombines TRBV6-5 with TRBJ1-1; D is perhaps TRBD1 (6 bases). The CDR3 sequence is 13 residues long. The germline V gene encodes CDR1 MNHEY and CDR2 SVGAGI. V lost 6 bases, J lost 3 bases, and 11 bases lay in between.

This chain uses TRBV2 with TRBJ2-4; D is undetermined. V dropped 2 bases and J dropped 0 bases, with 8 bases sitting between them. CDR3 size: 15 residues. The V gene's germline CDR1 is SNHLY and CDR2 FYNNEI. CDR3 bases: TGTGCCAGCAGTGAACCTTCGGGAGCCAAAAACATTCAGTACTTC. As protein: CASSEPSGAKNIQYF.

The chain combines TRBV7-6 with TRBJ2-1, with D perhaps TRBD1 or TRBD2 (6 bases each). This CDR3 comprises 17 residues. V gave up 7 bases and J gave up 0 bases, with 19 bases separating them. Germline CDR1 reads SGHVS; CDR2 reads FNYEAQ. CDR3 in amino acids: CASKLRGGLSSYNEQFF. The DNA of the CDR3 is TGTGCCAGCAAGCTTAGAGGGGGGCTGAGCTCCTACAATGAGCAGTTCTTC.

J is TRBJ2-3 and V is TRBV19, with 7 bases fitting TRBD2. Losses at the gene ends were 0 bases for V and 2 bases for J; bases not matched to a gene: 2. Looked up from germline, CDR1 is LNHDA and CDR2 is SQIVND (reference sequence). The CDR3 consists of 15 residues. Written as DNA, the CDR3 is TGTGCCAGTAGTATAGACAGCGGGATCACAGATACGCAGTATTTT. Protein: CASSIDSGITDTQYF.

J is TRBJ1-1 and V is TRBV7-2, with D hard to call. V gave up 5 bases and J gave up 2 bases, with 15 bases separating them. From germline, CDR1 is SGHTA and CDR2 FQGNSA. The length of the CDR3 is 15 residues. The CDR3 sequence is CASSPRVTFNTEAFF. The DNA of the CDR3 is TGTGCCAGCAGCCCTAGAGTGACATTCAACACTGAAGCTTTCTTT.

Regarding this clone: Other nucleotide sequences from this sample produce the same CDR3. CDR3 nucleotides: TGTGCCAGCAGCCCTACTAGCGGGAGTGGCTACGAGCAGTACTTC. Protein: CASSPTSGSGYEQYF. This chain uses TRBV28 with TRBJ2-7; 11 positions agree with TRBD2. Trimming took 6 bases from V and 3 from J; bases not matched to a gene: 7. The germline V gene encodes CDR1 MDHEN and CDR2 SYDVKM. The CDR3 consists of 15 residues.